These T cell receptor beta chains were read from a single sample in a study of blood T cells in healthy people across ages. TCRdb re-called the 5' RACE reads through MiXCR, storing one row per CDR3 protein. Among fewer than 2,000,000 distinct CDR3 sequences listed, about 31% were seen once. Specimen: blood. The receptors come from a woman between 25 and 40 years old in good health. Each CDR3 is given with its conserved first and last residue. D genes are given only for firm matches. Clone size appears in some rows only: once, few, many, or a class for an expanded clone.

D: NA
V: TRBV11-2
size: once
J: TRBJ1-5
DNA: TGTGCCAGCAGCTTAGCCGGCCGGGGCGGGGAGCCTGCGCATTTT
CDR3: CASSLAGRGGEPAHF

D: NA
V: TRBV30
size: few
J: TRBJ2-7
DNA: TGTGCCTGGAGTGAGGGGACGGAAGCCTACGAGCAGTACTTC
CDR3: CAWSEGTEAYEQYF

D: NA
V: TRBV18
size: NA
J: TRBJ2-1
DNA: TGTGCCAGCTCGGACGTTGGGTCCAGCTCCTACAATGAGCAGTTCTTC
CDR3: CASSDVGSSSYNEQFF

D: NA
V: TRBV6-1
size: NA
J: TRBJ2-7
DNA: TGTGCCAGCAGGCTCCGCAGGGGCCACGAGCAGTACTTC
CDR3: CASRLRRGHEQYF

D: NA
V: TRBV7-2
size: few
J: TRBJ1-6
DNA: TGTGCCAGCAGCCGCCCGACACCCCACGGCTCACCCCTCCACTTT
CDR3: CASSRPTPHGSPLHF

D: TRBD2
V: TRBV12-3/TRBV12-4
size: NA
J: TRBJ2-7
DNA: TGTGCCAGCAGCTTTGTAGCGGGAGAAGACGGCCTACACGAGCAGTACTTC
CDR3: CASSFVAGEDGLHEQYF

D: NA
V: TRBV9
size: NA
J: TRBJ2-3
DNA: TGTGCCAGCAGCGTAGACGGACTCTCTAGCACAGATACGCAGTATTTT
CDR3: CASSVDGLSSTDTQYF

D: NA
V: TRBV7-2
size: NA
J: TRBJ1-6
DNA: TGTGCCAGCAGCTTAGCGTCTGGGGCCTATAATTCACCCCTCCACTTT
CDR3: CASSLASGAYNSPLHF

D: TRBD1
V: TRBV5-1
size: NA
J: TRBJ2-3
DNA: TGCGCCAGCACCTTAGGACAGGACACAGATACGCAGTATTTT
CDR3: CASTLGQDTDTQYF

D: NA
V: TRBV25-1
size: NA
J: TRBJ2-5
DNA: TGTGCCAGCAGTGCTTACAGGGTGGGGACCCAGTACTTC
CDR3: CASSAYRVGTQYF

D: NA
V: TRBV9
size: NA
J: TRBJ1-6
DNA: TGTGCCAGCGGCCCCCGACCGGATCGAAATTCACCCCTCCACTTT
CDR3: CASGPRPDRNSPLHF

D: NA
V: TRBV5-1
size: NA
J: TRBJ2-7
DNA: TGCGCCAGCAGCTTGGCAGGAGAAGGGGACGAGCAGTACTTC
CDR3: CASSLAGEGDEQYF

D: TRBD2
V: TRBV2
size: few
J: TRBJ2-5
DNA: TGTGCCAGCTTTTCGGGAGGGGTGGGCCAAGAGACCCAGTACTTC
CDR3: CASFSGGVGQETQYF

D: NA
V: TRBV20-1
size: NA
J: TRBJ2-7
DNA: TGCAGTGCTAGTGATAGACGCAACGAGCAGTACTTC
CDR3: CSASDRRNEQYF

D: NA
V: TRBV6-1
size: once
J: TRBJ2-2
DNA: TGTGCCAGTAAACCGGGACATAACACCGGGGAGCTGTTTTTT
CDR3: CASKPGHNTGELFF

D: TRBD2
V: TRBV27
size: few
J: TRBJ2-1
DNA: TGTGCCATTGCGTCTAGCGGTACCTACAATGAGCAGTTCTTC
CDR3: CAIASSGTYNEQFF

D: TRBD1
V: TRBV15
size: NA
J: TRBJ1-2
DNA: TGTGCCACCAGCAAGGGGGACAGGGGCGGCGGCTACACCTTT
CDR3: CATSKGDRGGGYTF

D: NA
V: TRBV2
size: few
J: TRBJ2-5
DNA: TGTGCCAGCAGTGAAGGGCTTCCAAGCACCCAGTACTTC
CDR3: CASSEGLPSTQYF

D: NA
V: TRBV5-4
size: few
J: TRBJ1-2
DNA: TGTGCCAGCAGCCTTCCAAAATTGGGCTATGGCTACACCTTC
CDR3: CASSLPKLGYGYTF

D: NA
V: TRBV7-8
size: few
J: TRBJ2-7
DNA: TGTGCCAGCAGCTTAGGGCGACCTGGGGCCTACGAGCAGTACTTC
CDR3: CASSLGRPGAYEQYF

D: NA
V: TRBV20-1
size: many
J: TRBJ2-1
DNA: TGCAGTGCTAGAGATGGGGCCGGAGGTACCGATGAGCAGTTCTTC
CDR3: CSARDGAGGTDEQFF

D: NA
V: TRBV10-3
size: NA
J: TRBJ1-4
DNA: TGTGCCGACTATCCTACAGCCTCCTATAATGAAAAACTGTTTTTT
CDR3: CADYPTASYNEKLFF

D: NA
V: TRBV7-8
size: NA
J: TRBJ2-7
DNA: TGTGCCAGCAGCTTAGGACCGGACTCTACCTACGAGCAGTACTTC
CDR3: CASSLGPDSTYEQYF

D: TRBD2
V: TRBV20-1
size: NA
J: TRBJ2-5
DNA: TGCAGTGCTCTTCTAGCGGGAGAGACCCAGTACTTC
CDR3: CSALLAGETQYF

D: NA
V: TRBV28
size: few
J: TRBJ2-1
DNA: TGTGCCAGCGGCAGACTAGTCAATGAGCAGTTCTTC
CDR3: CASGRLVNEQFF

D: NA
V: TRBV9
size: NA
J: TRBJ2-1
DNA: TGTGCCAGCAGCGTGGTAGCGTCTGAGCAGTTCTTC
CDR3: CASSVVASEQFF

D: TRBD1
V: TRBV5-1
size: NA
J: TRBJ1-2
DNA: TGCGCCAGCAGCTTGGCAGGGACAGGTTATTATGGCTACACCTTC
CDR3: CASSLAGTGYYGYTF

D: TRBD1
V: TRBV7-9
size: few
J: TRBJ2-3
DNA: TGTGCCAGCAGCTTAGCTGACAGGGGATGGGCAGATACGCAGTATTTT
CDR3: CASSLADRGWADTQYF

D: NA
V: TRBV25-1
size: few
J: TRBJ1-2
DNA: TGTGCCAGCAGTGAATTTGGCAGCGCATCTTATGGCTACACCTTC
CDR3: CASSEFGSASYGYTF

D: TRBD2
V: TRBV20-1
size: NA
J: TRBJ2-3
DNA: TGCAGTGCTAGAGACCTTCGCGGGAGGGAAGATACGCAGTATTTT
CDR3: CSARDLRGREDTQYF

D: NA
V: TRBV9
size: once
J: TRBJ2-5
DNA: TGTGCCAGCAGCGCGGACCCCGGGACCCCCGGTGGGGAGACCCAGTACTTC
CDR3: CASSADPGTPGGETQYF

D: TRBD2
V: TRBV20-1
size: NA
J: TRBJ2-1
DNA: TGCAGTACCGCGCGCGGGACTAGGAGTAATGAGCAGTTCTTC
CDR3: CSTARGTRSNEQFF

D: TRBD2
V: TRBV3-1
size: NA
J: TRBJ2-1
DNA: TGTGCCAGCAGCCAAAACCCAGGGACTAGCGGGAGGATTGACTCCTACAATGAGCGGTTCTTC
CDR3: CASSQNPGTSGRIDSYNERFF

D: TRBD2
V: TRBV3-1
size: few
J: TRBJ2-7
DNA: TGTGCCAGCAGCCAAGAACCGGGACTAAGGTCCTACGAGCAGTACTTC
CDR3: CASSQEPGLRSYEQYF

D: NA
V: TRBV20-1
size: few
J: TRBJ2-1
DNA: TGCAGTGCCACTGACTGGCCTGGATACAATGAGCAGTTCTTC
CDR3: CSATDWPGYNEQFF

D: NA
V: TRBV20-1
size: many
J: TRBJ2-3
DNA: TGCAGTGCTAGAAGAGATACGCAGTATTTT
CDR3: CSARRDTQYF

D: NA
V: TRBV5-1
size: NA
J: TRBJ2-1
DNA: TGCGCCAGCAGCTTTAGTCTTAATGGGCAGTTCTTC
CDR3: CASSFSLNGQFF

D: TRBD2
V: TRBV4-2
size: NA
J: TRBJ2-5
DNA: TGTGCCAGCTCGACTAGCGGGCTCCAAGAGACCCAGTACTTC
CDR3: CASSTSGLQETQYF